The clone carrying this TCR beta chain showed up just a few times. This is likely a read error, given that the CDR3 carries no conserved phenylalanine or tryptophan at its end. The ends were cut back, 2 bases at V and 9 bases at J, with 14 bases in the middle. The germline V gene encodes CDR1 SGHTA and CDR2 FQGNSA. The CDR3 has 15 residues. Original processing methods: There were a median of roughly 100,000 TCRs per sample, with a range from roughly 23,224 to 690,600. A single record per CDR3 protein comes from TCRdb applying MiXCR to the RACE reads. TCRdb, not the authors, supplied the V and J calls. The sample yields 180,000 or so distinct CDR3 sequences, roughly 30% seen once. This sample is drawn from a study of human T cells and chemical hapten exposure. Overall study: A 2 cm by 2 cm inner upper arm patch received 2% DPC for sensitization.

Time point denoted: pre-sensitization, week 0. Treatment indicated: therapeutic diphenylcyclopropenone sensitization with weekly scalp DPC. People who gave samples had alopecia, were 18 to 70 years old, and were suitable for DPC. The sequence came from a woman between 25 and 40 years old with alopecia areata. Some clones in this sample may be carry-over from other donors' samples. Sequenced material: whole blood, taken in connection with sensitization to the hapten diphenylcyclopropenone (DPC). The chain recombines TRBV7-2 with TRBJ1-6; unclear D gene. CDR3 bases: TGTGCCAGCAGCTTAATGGCGGCCGGGTCTTCACCCCTCCACCTT. Encoded protein: CASSLMAAGSSPLHL.